These 16 T cell receptor beta chains originate from one sample sequenced in a study of beta chain features in type 1 diabetes. The investigators reverse transcribed all of the isolated RNA, so they sequenced expressed TCRB transcripts. Method: immunoSEQ multiplex PCR; TCRdb's copy keeps in-frame clones and lacks some. The sample lists a few hundred thousand clones; roughly 20% were seen once. Their antigen targets remain unknown. The study's findings and limits: The study found moderately but significantly shorter TCRB CDR3s in all four CD4+ subsets of Type 1 diabetes patients.

Material for sequencing was naive CD4+ T cells from blood. Source of these receptors: a woman aged 40-49 years with type 1 diabetes.

This clone was seen a handful of times. The chain joins TRBV7-2 to TRBJ2-1; 7 bases are a match to TRBD1. The CDR3 loop spans 15 amino acids. CDR1 is SGHTA and CDR2 is FQGNSA in the germline V gene. After removal of 6 bases from V and 5 bases from J, the junction contained 10 bases not matched to a gene. The CDR3 DNA follows: TGTGCCAGCAGTCGAACCGGGACAGCAGACAATGAGCAGTTCTTC. Translated, it gives CASSRTGTADNEQFF.

DNA of the CDR3: TGTGCCAGCAGCCGGGGGGTCGGAAATTCACCCCTCCACTTT. This codes for CASSRGVGNSPLHF. This sequence joins TRBV7-9 and TRBJ1-6; weak D call: TRBD1 (5 bases). V lost 5 bases, J lost 7 bases, and 12 bases lay in between. The CDR3 contains 14 residues. In germline, CDR1 is SEHNR, CDR2 FQNEAQ (reference sequence).

V and J are TRBV20-1 and TRBJ2-7; a weak D match, TRBD1 (6 bases). This CDR3 contains 11 residues. CDR1 and CDR2 (germline): DFQATT, SNEGSKA (reference sequence). Between the trimmed V and J ends, which lost 6 bases and 5 bases, there was a span of 11 bases. The CDR3 bases are TGCAGTGCCCCGGACAGCAACGAGCAGTACTTC. Residues: CSAPDSNEQYF.

The rearrangement uses TRBV2 and TRBJ2-1, with 7 nucleotides matching TRBD2. The CDR3 extends over 15 amino acids. Germline-derived CDR1 and CDR2 are SNHLY and FYNNEI. The V and J ends lost 4 bases and 6 bases, in that order; junction bases with no gene match: 9. The CDR3 nucleotides read TGTGCCAGCAGTGTAGAAGCGGGGACCCCCAATGAGCAGTTCTTC. It translates to CASSVEAGTPNEQFF.

This clone was seen only a few times. Other DNA sequences in this specimen translate into the identical CDR3. V gene TRBV7-2 combines with J gene TRBJ2-1; 11 nucleotides agree with TRBD2. This CDR3 has 15 amino acids. Germline V lookup: CDR1 SGHTA, CDR2 FQGNSA. Trimming took 4 bases from V and 4 from J; bases not matched to a gene: 3. CDR3 region: CASSSGLAEYNEQFF. The CDR3 DNA reads TGTGCCAGCAGCTCGGGACTAGCGGAATACAATGAGCAGTTCTTC.

The chain links TRBV7-7 to TRBJ2-2; 13 bases line up with TRBD2. Germline lookup yields CDR1 SSHAT and CDR2 FNYEAQ (reference sequence). The trim removed 5 bases at V and 2 bases at J, leaving 5 bases unmatched. The CDR3 contains 17 residues. The CDR3 loop is CASSHGGLAGNTGELFF. CDR3 nucleotides: TGTGCCAGCAGCCACGGGGGACTAGCGGGAAACACCGGGGAGCTGTTTTTT.

This clone was counted only a few times. The rearrangement joins TRBV5-6 to TRBJ2-7; 8 bases align to TRBD2. Germline loops: CDR1 SGHDT, CDR2 YYEEEE. J gave up 1 base and V 4 bases, and 7 bases lay outside the gene matches. The CDR3 totals 15 residues. Here the CDR3 reads CASSPPGGESYEQYF. Here the CDR3 DNA reads TGTGCCAGCAGCCCCCCGGGGGGGGAGTCCTACGAGCAGTACTTC.

In this sample, this clone turned up a few times. The chain employs TRBV7-2 and TRBJ2-2; 8 bases match TRBD2. The junction had 4 bases not matched to a gene; V was cut back by 5 bases and J by 5 bases. This CDR3 has 14 amino acids. Germline-derived CDR1 and CDR2 are SGHTA and FQGNSA. DNA for the CDR3: TGTGCCAGCAGCGCGGGGGGTTCGACCGGGGAGCTGTTTTTT. As protein: CASSAGGSTGELFF.

The chain couples TRBV5-1 to TRBJ1-4; 7 bases agree with TRBD1. Germline V gene data show CDR1 as SGHRS and CDR2 as YFSETQ. CDR3 length: 14 amino acids. The J segment lost 7 bases and the V segment lost 2 bases, leaving 5 bases of the junction unmatched. This CDR3 reads CASSFRTGTEKLFF. The CDR3 DNA sequence: TGCGCCAGCAGCTTCCGGACAGGAACTGAAAAACTGTTTTTT.

The rearrangement uses TRBV5-6 and TRBJ2-2; D perhaps matches TRBD2 (6 bases). Germline V lookup: CDR1 SGHDT, CDR2 YYEEEE. The CDR3 loop spans 17 amino acids. Deletions cut 4 bases from V and 1 base from J, with 17 bases between. CDR3 DNA sequence: TGTGCCAGCAGCCTAAACCGGGACTCTAAGAACACCGGGGAGCTGTTTTTT. Translation: CASSLNRDSKNTGELFF.

This clone was counted only a few times. J is TRBJ2-7 and V is TRBV7-3; TRBD2 is a possible D gene (6 bases). This CDR3 region has 12 residues. The germline CDR1 and CDR2 sequences are SGHTA and FQGTGA. Trimming removed 3 bases at V and 6 bases at J, with 9 bases between. The CDR3: CASSLTGGEQYF. The CDR3 DNA reads TGTGCCAGCAGCTTGACCGGGGGCGAGCAGTACTTC.

This clone was seen a few times. The CDR3 reads CASSLGQILTYEQYF. In DNA form, the CDR3 reads TGTGCCAGCTCGCTGGGACAGATTCTAACCTACGAGCAGTACTTC. This chain joins TRBV18 and TRBJ2-7; TRBD1 aligns across 7 bases. This CDR3 has 15 residues. The junction had 10 bases not matched to a gene; V was cut back by 6 bases and J by 2 bases. From germline, CDR1 is KGHSH and CDR2 LQKENI. The variable domain in full, completed from reference TRBV18 and TRBJ2-7, reads NAGVMQNPRHLVRRRGQEARLRCSPMKGHSHVYWYRQLPEEGLKFMVYLQKENIIDESGMPKERFSAEFPKEGPSILRIQQVVRGDSAAYFCASSLGQILTYEQYFGPGTRLTVT.

This sequence joins TRBV19 and TRBJ1-1, with TRBD1 matching over 8 bases. In germline, CDR1 is LNHDA, CDR2 SQIVND (reference sequence). V was clipped by 7 bases and J by 4 bases; unmatched bases: 8. This CDR3 region has 14 residues. The CDR3 here is CASIDRGDGTEAFF. In DNA form, the CDR3 reads TGTGCCAGTATCGACAGGGGAGATGGCACTGAAGCTTTCTTT.

V usage is TRBV29-1 and J usage is TRBJ2-7; 7 positions match TRBD1. The CDR3 runs 15 residues. CDR1 and CDR2 (germline): SQVTM, ANQGSEA. Trimming took 0 bases from V and 1 from J; bases not matched to a gene: 6. The DNA of the CDR3 is TGCAGCGTTGAAGATCGCAGGGGGTCATCCTACGAGCAGTACTTC. As protein: CSVEDRRGSSYEQYF.

V and J are TRBV15 and TRBJ2-3; D perhaps matches TRBD2 (6 bases). CDR3 length equals 17 residues. Trimming took off 0 bases at V and 2 bases at J, with 15 bases between the two ends. The germline V gene encodes CDR1 LNHNV and CDR2 YYDKDF (reference sequence). The CDR3 nucleotides are TGTGCCACCAGCAGAGAGCGAGGAGCGGGTCTCACAGATACGCAGTATTTT. Translated, it gives CATSRERGAGLTDTQYF.

This clone showed up just a few times. J is TRBJ1-6 and V is TRBV4-1; D ambiguous. V was pared by 6 bases and J by 5 bases, with 17 bases between. The CDR3 is 16 amino acids. In germline, CDR1 is MGHRA, CDR2 YSYEKL. The CDR3 coding sequence is TGCGCCAGCAGGCACCAGGAGGCCGCAGATAATTCACCCCTCCACTTT. Encoded protein: CASRHQEAADNSPLHF.